The clone carrying this T cell receptor (beta chain) was seen only once. Antigen specificity is unknown. These data originate in a study of cytomegalovirus exposure and HLA in healthy donors. Study observations and caveats: A list of around 160 TCR beta chains associated with cytomegalovirus was given.

Germline V gene data show CDR1 as MDHEN and CDR2 as SYDVKM. CDR3 length: 11 amino acids. V dropped 6 bases and J dropped 13; count of bases not matched to a gene: 8. The PCR was carried out with 60 Vbeta primers and 13 Jbeta primers. Some clones are missing from TCRdb's copy, which holds only in-frame ones; the method was immunoSEQ multiplex PCR. The table lists about 110,000 clones, around 80% of them singletons. Sequenced: PBMCs. This sequence was found in a woman aged 55-75 years in good health and CMV-seropositive. The V gene is TRBV28, the J gene TRBJ2-7; TRBD2 matches at 8 bases. The CDR3 region is CASRSIGGDYF. CDR3 sequence (DNA): TGTGCCAGCAGATCAATCGGGGGGGATTACTTC.